Sequencing of this T cell receptor beta chain was carried out in a study of T-cell memory formation after mild COVID-19. Between the trimmed V and J ends, which lost 3 bases and 10 bases, there was a span of 13 bases. CDR3 length: 13 residues. Germline V lookup: CDR1 LGHNA, CDR2 YSLEER. MiXCR, run by TCRdb on the 5' RACE reads, gives a single entry per CDR3 protein. The sample consists of hundreds of thousands of distinct CDR3 sequences, over 25% of them appearing once. The sequence was obtained from an adult woman who had mild COVID-19 (a few samples of this study predate the infection). Cell type and time point are not known. The specimen was PBMCs or a T cell subset sorted from them (not recorded which). The V call is TRBV4-3, the J call TRBJ2-1; D perhaps matches TRBD1 (6 bases). The CDR3 spells CASSQQQGWEQFF. CDR3 DNA: TGCGCCAGCAGCCAGCAACAGGGTTGGGAGCAGTTCTTC.